The rows below give T cell receptor beta chains drawn from one sample of a study of beta chain features in type 1 diabetes. Profiled with immunoSEQ multiplex PCR; TCRdb holds only in-frame clones, not every one. This repertoire shows roughly 380,000 clones, less than 20% found once; its top ten account for 0.044%. Specimen: naive CD4+ T cells from blood. The receptors originated from a woman between 18 and 29 years old in good health. The conserved cysteine and the conserved F or W are not part of the CDR3 here. The D gene is left open where the match is weak.

>NA|TRBJ1-5|TRBV9
ASSAGVTGQPQH
>NA|TRBJ2-2|TRBV4-1
ASSHAQGNGELF
>TRBD1|TRBJ2-5|TRBV5-1
ASSSRQGWETQY
>TRBD2|TRBJ2-1|TRBV7-9
ASNLMGTSGNNEQF
>NA|TRBJ1-5|TRBV30
AWSERGPSNQPQH
>NA|TRBJ1-2|TRBV18
ASSPRGLNYGYT
>TRBD1|TRBJ2-7|TRBV9
ASSVGAGGGEQY
>NA|TRBJ1-2|TRBV6-1
ASSPQGENGYT
>NA|TRBJ2-3|TRBV4-2
ASVSGPGMNTQY
>NA|TRBJ1-4|TRBV20-1
SARGRAKLF
>TRBD2|TRBJ2-7|TRBV9
ASSPGLAGGPVYEQY
>NA|TRBJ1-2|TRBV27
ASSLGGGLYGYT
>TRBD1|TRBJ2-5|TRBV9
ASSALGQGWETQY